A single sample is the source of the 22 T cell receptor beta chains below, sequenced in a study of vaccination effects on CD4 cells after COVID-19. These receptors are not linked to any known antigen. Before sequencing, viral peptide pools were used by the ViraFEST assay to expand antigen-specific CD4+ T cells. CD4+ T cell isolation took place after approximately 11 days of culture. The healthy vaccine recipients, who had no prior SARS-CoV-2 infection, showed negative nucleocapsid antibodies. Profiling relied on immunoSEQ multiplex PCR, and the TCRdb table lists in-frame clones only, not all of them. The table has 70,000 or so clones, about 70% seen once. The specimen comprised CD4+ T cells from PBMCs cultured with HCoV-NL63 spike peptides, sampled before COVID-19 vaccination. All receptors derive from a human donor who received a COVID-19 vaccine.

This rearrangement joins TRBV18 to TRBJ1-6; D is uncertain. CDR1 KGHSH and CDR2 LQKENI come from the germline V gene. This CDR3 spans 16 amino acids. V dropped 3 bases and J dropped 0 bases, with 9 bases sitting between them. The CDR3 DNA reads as TGTGCCAGCTCACCGTCGACAAGCTCCTATAATTCACCCCTCCACTTT. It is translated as CASSPSTSSYNSPLHF.

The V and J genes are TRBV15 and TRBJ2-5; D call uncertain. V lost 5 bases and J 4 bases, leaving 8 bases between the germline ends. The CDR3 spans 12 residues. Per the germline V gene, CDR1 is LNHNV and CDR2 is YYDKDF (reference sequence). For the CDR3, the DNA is TGTGCCACCAGCCGAATCATAGAGACCCAGTACTTC. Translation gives CATSRIIETQYF.

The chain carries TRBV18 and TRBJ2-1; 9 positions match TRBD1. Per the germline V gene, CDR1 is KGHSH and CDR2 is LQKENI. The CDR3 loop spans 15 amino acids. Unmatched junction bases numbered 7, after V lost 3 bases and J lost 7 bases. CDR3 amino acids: CASSPQTGTGNEQFF. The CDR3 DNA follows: TGTGCCAGCTCACCTCAAACCGGGACAGGGAATGAGCAGTTCTTC.

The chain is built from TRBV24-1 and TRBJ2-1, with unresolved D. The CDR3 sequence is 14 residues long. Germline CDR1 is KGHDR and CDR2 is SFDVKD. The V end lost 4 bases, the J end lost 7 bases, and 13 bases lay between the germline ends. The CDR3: CATSEPGRVNEQFF. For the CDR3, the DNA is TGTGCCACCAGTGAACCCGGACGGGTAAATGAGCAGTTCTTC.

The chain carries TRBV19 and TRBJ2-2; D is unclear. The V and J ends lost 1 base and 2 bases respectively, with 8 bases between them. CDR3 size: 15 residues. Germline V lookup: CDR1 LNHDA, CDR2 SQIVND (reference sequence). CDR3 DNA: TGTGCCAGTAGTATAGGTAGCCGCAACACCGGGGAGCTGTTTTTT. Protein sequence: CASSIGSRNTGELFF.

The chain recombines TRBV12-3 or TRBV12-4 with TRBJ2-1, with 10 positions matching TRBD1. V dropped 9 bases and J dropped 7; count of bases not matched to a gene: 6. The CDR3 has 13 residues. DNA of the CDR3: TGTGCCAGTCGACAGGGGGCGTTAAATGAGCAGTTCTTC. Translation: CASRQGALNEQFF.

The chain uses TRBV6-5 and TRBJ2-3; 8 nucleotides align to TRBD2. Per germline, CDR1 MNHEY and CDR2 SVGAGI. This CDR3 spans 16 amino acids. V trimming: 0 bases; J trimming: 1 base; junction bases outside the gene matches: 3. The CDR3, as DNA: TGTGCCAGCAGTTACTCCGGCGGGGGGCGCACAGATACGCAGTATTTT. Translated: CASSYSGGGRTDTQYF.

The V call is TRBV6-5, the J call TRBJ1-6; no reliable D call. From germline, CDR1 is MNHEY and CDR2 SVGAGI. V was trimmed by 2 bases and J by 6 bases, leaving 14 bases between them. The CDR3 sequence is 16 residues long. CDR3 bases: TGTGCCAGCAGTTACATGCCGCGACAAACTAATTCACCCCTCCACTTT. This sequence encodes CASSYMPRQTNSPLHF.

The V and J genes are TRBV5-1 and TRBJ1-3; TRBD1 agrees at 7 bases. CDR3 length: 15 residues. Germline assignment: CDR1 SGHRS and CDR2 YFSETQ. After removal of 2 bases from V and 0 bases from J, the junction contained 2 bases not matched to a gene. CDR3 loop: CASSLQGSSGNTIYF. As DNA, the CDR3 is TGCGCCAGCAGCTTACAGGGGAGCTCTGGAAACACCATATATTTT.

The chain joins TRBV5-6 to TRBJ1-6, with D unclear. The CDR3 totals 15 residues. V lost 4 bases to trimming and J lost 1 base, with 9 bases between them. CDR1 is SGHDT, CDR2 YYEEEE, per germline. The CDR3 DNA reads TGTGCCAGCAGCCGCTGGACGTCCTATAATTCACCCCTCCACTTT. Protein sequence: CASSRWTSYNSPLHF. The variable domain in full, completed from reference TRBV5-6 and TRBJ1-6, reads DAGVTQSPTHLIKTRGQQVTLRCSPKSGHDTVSWYQQALGQGPQFIFQYYEEEERQRGNFPDRFSGHQFPNYSSELNVNALLLGDSALYLCASSRWTSYNSPLHFGNGTRLTVT.

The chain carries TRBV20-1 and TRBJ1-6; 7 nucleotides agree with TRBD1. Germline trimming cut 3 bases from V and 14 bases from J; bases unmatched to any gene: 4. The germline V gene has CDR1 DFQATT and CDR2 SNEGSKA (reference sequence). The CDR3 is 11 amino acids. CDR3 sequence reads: CSARTGFTLHF. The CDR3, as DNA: TGCAGTGCTAGGACAGGGTTTACCCTCCACTTT.

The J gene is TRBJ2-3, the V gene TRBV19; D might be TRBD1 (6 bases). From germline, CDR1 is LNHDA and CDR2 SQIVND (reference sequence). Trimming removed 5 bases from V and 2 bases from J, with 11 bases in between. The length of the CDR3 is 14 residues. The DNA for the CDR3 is TGTGCCAGTAGTTCACAGGGTACCACAGATACGCAGTATTTT. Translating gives CASSSQGTTDTQYF. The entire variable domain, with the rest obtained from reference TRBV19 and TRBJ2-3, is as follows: DGGITQSPKYLFRKEGQNVTLSCEQNLNHDAMYWYRQDPGQGLRLIYYSQIVNDFQKGDIAEGYSVSREKKESFPLTVTSAQKNPTAFYLCASSSQGTTDTQYFGPGTRLTVL.

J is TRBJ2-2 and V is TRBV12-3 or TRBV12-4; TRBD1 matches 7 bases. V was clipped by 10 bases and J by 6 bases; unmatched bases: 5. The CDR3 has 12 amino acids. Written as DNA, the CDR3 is TGTGCCAACAAGGGGGCGTCCGGGGAGCTGTTTTTT. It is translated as CANKGASGELFF.

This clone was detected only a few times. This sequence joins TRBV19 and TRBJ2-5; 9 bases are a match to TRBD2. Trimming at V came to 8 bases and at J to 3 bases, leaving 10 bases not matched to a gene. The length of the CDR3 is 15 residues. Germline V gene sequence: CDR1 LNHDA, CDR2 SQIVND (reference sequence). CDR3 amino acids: CASPHTGGGEETQYF. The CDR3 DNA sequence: TGTGCCAGTCCACATACCGGCGGGGGGGAAGAGACCCAGTACTTC.

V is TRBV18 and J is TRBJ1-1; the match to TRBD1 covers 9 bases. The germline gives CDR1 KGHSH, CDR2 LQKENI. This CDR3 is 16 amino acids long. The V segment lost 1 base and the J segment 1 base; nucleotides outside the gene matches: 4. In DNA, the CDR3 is TGTGCCAGCTCACCACGACGGACAGGGGAGAACACTGAAGCTTTCTTT. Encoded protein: CASSPRRTGENTEAFF. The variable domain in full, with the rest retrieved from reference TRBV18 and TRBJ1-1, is NAGVMQNPRHLVRRRGQEARLRCSPMKGHSHVYWYRQLPEEGLKFMVYLQKENIIDESGMPKERFSAEFPKEGPSILRIQQVVRGDSAAYFCASSPRRTGENTEAFFGQGTRLTVV.

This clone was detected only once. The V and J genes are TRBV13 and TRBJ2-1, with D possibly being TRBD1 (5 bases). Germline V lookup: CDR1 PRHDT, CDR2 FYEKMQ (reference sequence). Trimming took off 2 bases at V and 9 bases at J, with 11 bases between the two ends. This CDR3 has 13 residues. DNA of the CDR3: TGTGCCAGCAGCTTATCAGGGTTTGGTGAGCAGTTCTTC. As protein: CASSLSGFGEQFF.

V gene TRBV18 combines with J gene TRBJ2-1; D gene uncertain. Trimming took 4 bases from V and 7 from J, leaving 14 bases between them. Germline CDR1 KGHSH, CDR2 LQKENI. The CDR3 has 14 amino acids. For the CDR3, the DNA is TGTGCCAGCTCACAAGCTTCCAAGACGAATGAGCAGTTCTTC. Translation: CASSQASKTNEQFF.

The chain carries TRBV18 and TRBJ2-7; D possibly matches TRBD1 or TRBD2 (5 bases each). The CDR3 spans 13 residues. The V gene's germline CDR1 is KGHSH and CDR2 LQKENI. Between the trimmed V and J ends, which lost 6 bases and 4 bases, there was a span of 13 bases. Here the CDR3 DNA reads TGTGCCAGCTCCGCCGGGACGGATTACGAGCAGTACGTC. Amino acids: CASSAGTDYEQYV.

The CDR3 DNA follows: TGTGCCGAAAGGGACAGTGGCCTTAAAGAGACCCAGTACTTC. It encodes CAERDSGLKETQYF. The chain links TRBV19 to TRBJ2-5; 7 bases match TRBD1. J was trimmed by 3 bases and V by 11 bases; bases with no gene match: 12. This CDR3 comprises 14 residues. Germline V lookup: CDR1 LNHDA, CDR2 SQIVND (reference sequence).

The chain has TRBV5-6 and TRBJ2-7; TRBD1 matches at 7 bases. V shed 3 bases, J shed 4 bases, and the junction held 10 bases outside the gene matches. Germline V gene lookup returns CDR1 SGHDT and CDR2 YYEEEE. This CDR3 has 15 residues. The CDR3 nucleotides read TGTGCCAGCAGCTCGGGACAGAGTCCACTTTACGAGCAGTACGTC. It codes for CASSSGQSPLYEQYV.

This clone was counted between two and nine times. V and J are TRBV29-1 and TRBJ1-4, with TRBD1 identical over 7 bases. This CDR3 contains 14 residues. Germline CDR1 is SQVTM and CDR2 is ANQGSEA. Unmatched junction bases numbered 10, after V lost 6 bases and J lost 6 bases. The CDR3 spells CSVQGGASDEKLFF. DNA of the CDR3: TGCAGCGTGCAAGGGGGCGCGTCGGATGAAAAACTGTTTTTT.

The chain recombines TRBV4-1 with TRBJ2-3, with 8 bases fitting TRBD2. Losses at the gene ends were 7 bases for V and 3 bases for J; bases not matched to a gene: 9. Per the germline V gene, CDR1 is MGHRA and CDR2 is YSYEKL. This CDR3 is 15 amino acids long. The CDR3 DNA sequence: TGCGCCAGCACCCTAGCGGGCCTGGTGACAGATACGCAGTATTTT. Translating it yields CASTLAGLVTDTQYF.